This T cell receptor beta chain was observed in a study of lymphopenia after photon versus proton radiotherapy. General study points: Oligoclonal CD8+ Temra expansion after nadir drove photon patients' diversity drop. Larger post-nadir TCR diversity loss correlated inversely with survival in deceased patients. Under photons, naive T cells and diversity fell while effector/memory populations rose.

Notes on this clone: No antigen is known for it.

Trimming took 6 bases from V and 2 from J, leaving 13 bases between them. CDR3 length: 14 amino acids. Looked up from germline, CDR1 is SGHRS and CDR2 is YFSETQ. Data came from immunoSEQ multiplex PCR; TCRdb stores just in-frame clones and leaves some out. Here the sample spans 40,000 to 55,000 clones, roughly 90% being singletons. The origin of this receptor is a middle-aged woman with cholangiocarcinoma. The specimen was peripheral blood, collected from a patient treated with photon-based radiotherapy. The chain is built from TRBV5-1 and TRBJ2-3, with D hard to call. CDR3 amino acids: CASTAQSFTDTQYF. The CDR3 DNA reads TGCGCCAGCACCGCCCAAAGTTTCACAGATACGCAGTATTTT.